The 6 T cell receptor beta chains below all came from one sample that was sequenced in a study of blood T cell repertoires in COVID-19. Assay used: immunoSEQ multiplex PCR; TCRdb lists only in-frame clones, some missing. The data hold approximately 250,000 clones, with roughly 86% observed a single time. Sequenced: PBMCs or T cells enriched from blood (not recorded which). The receptors derive from a woman aged 25 to 39 who had recovered from COVID-19.

This chain connects TRBV2 to TRBJ1-2, with D perhaps matching TRBD1 (6 bases). Trimming took 5 bases from V and 6 from J, leaving 16 bases between them. CDR1 is SNHLY and CDR2 is FYNNEI in the germline V gene. This CDR3 region has 14 residues. The DNA of the CDR3 is TGTGCCAGCAGTCAGGAGACAGGCTTCAATGGCTACACCTTC. Amino acid sequence: CASSQETGFNGYTF.

The chain carries TRBV28 and TRBJ2-7; the D is unclear. The CDR3 loop spans 14 amino acids. V was cut by 1 base and J by 2 bases, with 9 bases left in between. The V gene's germline CDR1 is MDHEN and CDR2 SYDVKM. In nucleotides, the CDR3 is TGTGCCAGCAGTTTATTCCCGGAGCCCTACGAGCAGTACTTC. Amino acid sequence: CASSLFPEPYEQYF.

The chain is built from TRBV29-1 and TRBJ1-1; TRBD1 is a possible D gene (6 bases). CDR3 size: 11 residues. Trimming removed 7 bases at V and 7 bases at J, with 13 bases between. CDR1 and CDR2 (germline): SQVTM, ANQGSEA. CDR3 protein: CSGRGGGEAFF. As DNA, the CDR3 is TGCAGCGGCCGAGGGGGGGGTGAAGCTTTCTTT.

The gene calls are TRBV21-1 and TRBJ1-5; the D call in the table, TRBD1, was not verified against the DNA. TRBV21-1 is listed as a pseudogene. The CDR3 is made up of 15 amino acids. The CDR3: CASSNMAGSGQPQHF. In DNA, the CDR3 is TGTGCCAGCAGCAATATGGCAGGGTCAGGTCAGCCCCAGCATTTT.

The V call is TRBV28, the J call TRBJ1-2; D is unresolved. Germline CDR1 MDHEN, CDR2 SYDVKM. The CDR3 has 14 residues. V was cut by 5 bases and J by 3 bases, with 13 bases left in between. In nucleotides, the CDR3 is TGTGCCAGCAGTCCAGACGAGACATACTATGGCTACACCTTC. Translating gives CASSPDETYYGYTF.

This sequence joins TRBV6-2 or TRBV6-3 and TRBJ1-2; tentative D call: TRBD1 (5 bases). The V end lost 4 bases, the J end lost 0 bases, and 9 bases lay between the germline ends. CDR3 length: 14 amino acids. Germline V lookup: CDR1 MNHEY, CDR2 SVGEGT. CDR3 region: CASSLGLPNYGYTF. The CDR3, as DNA: TGTGCCAGCAGTTTGGGGCTTCCTAACTATGGCTACACCTTC.